Sequencing of this T cell receptor beta chain was carried out in a study of CXCR3-negative and CXCR3-positive naive CD8 T cells. The libraries of TRB cDNA were prepared using 5' RACE with UMI labels. TCRdb processed the 5' RACE reads again and assigns one entry to each CDR3 protein, with no DNA. The sample table includes 43,000 or so distinct CDR3 sequences. Study-wide findings and caveats: When CXCR3-positive naive cells were set against CXCR3-negative naive cells, the former had more hydrophobic TRB CDR3s. The study inferred TCR strength from TRB CDR3 properties and found comparable surface CD5 between naive subsets. Whereas both naive subsets had comparably high diversity, memory CD8+ cells had much lower diversity.

As regards this clonotype: Antigen unknown.

The CDR3 sequence is 12 residues long. Germline loops: CDR1 DFQATT, CDR2 SNEGSKA (reference sequence). The sequence came from a human donor in good health. Some clones in this sample may be carry-over from other donors' samples. V gene TRBV20-1 combines with J gene TRBJ2-7. Sequencing used naive CXCR3- CD8+ T cells from blood. The subset denotes: CD45RO-CCR7+CD27+CD95- naive CD8+ T cells lacking CXCR3 (TNR3-). The CDR3 reads CSAPSTLLEQYF.